This TCR beta chain was sequenced for a study of PD-1 blockade in classical Hodgkin lymphoma. Study-level results: Baseline TCR diversity was reportedly lower in newly diagnosed patients than healthy donors. By cycle point C4D1, TCR diversity had risen significantly in CD4+ cells (but not CD8+ cells).

Remarks on this clone: The antigen remains undetermined.

Clones were read by immunoSEQ multiplex PCR, and TCRdb kept only the in-frame ones, dropping some. The sample lists about 58,000 clones, 88% seen once, with over 5% in the top ten. V lost 6 bases to trimming and J lost 4 bases, with 12 bases between them. CDR3 size: 13 residues. Germline lookup yields CDR1 MRHNA and CDR2 SNTAGT. Relapse was seen in all patients after autologous stem cell transplantation, and brentuximab vedotin exposure was variable. V usage is TRBV6-4 and J usage is TRBJ2-5, with D tentatively TRBD2 (5 bases). The sequence came from a human donor with classical Hodgkin lymphoma. The input for sequencing was peripheral blood mononuclear cells (PBMCs), taken before the second cycle of nivolumab. This chain's CDR3 is CASSSYRGETQYF. Here the CDR3 DNA reads TGTGCCAGCAGCTCATATCGGGGAGAGACCCAGTACTTC.